A single T cell receptor (beta chain) is shown here with its context. Its specificity is not known. The PCR ran on 60 Vbeta and 13 Jbeta primers. Sequencing was performed with immunoSEQ multiplex PCR; in TCRdb, only in-frame clones are kept and a portion is missing. The sample has 100,000 to 150,000 clones; about 78% are singletons. These data originate in a study of cytomegalovirus exposure and HLA in healthy donors. General observations from the study: No immune exposure information besides CMV serostatus was available. TCR beta chains numbering some 160 were designated cytomegalovirus-associated. Earlier analysis yielded a pattern in which most TCR beta V segments were productive about 87% or about 30% of the time.

Sequences were obtained from PBMCs. This TCR derives from a human donor in good health.

CDR3 loop: CSVVSGRGLDYTF. The CDR3 coding sequence is TGCAGCGTTGTATCAGGCAGGGGGCTTGACTACACCTTC. The J gene is TRBJ1-2, the V gene TRBV29-1; 8 nucleotides line up with TRBD1. V gave up 4 bases and J gave up 10 bases; unmatched junction bases: 11. Germline V lookup: CDR1 SQVTM, CDR2 ANQGSEA. This CDR3 comprises 13 residues. Together with reference TRBV29-1 and TRBJ1-2, the CDR3 gives the full variable domain: SAVISQKPSRDICQRGTSLTIQCQVDSQVTMMFWYRQQPGQSLTLIATANQGSEATYESGFVIDKFPISRPNLTFSTLTVSNMSPEDSSIYLCSVVSGRGLDYTFGSGTRLTVV.